Below are 22 T cell receptor beta chains sequenced from a single sample in a study of OX40 agonist ivuxolimab in advanced cancers. TCRdb keeps only in-frame clones here, not all; method: immunoSEQ multiplex PCR. The repertoire consists of tens of thousands of clones, with roughly 94% occurring once and the leading ten covering around 9.6%. Sequencing was performed on CD4+ or CD8+ T cells sorted from blood, taken in a trial of the OX40 agonist ivuxolimab. The receptors derive from an adult with an advanced solid tumor such as melanoma, head and neck, liver or kidney cancer.

The chain joins TRBV9 to TRBJ2-1; D perhaps matches TRBD1 (6 bases). Germline values: CDR1 SGDLS, CDR2 YYNGEE. The V gene lost 4 bases and the J gene lost 0 bases, with 14 bases spanning the gap. The CDR3 is 16 amino acids. This chain's CDR3 is CASSPRDKRSYNEQFF. The CDR3, as DNA: TGTGCCAGCAGCCCAAGGGACAAGCGCTCCTACAATGAGCAGTTCTTC. The full variable domain, rest sourced from reference TRBV9 and TRBJ2-1, is DSGVTQTPKHLITATGQRVTLRCSPRSGDLSVYWYQQSLDQGLQFLIQYYNGEERAKGNILERFSAQQFPDLHSELNLSSLELGDSALYFCASSPRDKRSYNEQFFGPGTRLTVL.

This chain links TRBV5-1 with TRBJ2-5; D gene uncertain. CDR3 length: 13 amino acids. Deletions cut 3 bases from V and 2 bases from J, with 8 bases between. Germline V CDR1 and CDR2: SGHRS, YFSETQ. Written as DNA, the CDR3 is TGCGCCAGCAGCTCATCGGAACAAGAGACCCAGTACTTC. As protein: CASSSSEQETQYF.

This chain connects TRBV27 to TRBJ2-5; no definite D call. The germline CDR1 and CDR2 sequences are MNHEY and SMNVEV (reference sequence). Between the trimmed V and J ends, which lost 2 bases and 2 bases, there was a span of 18 bases. CDR3 length: 17 residues. The CDR3 nucleotides are TGTGCCAGCAGTTTAGGAATGGCCGACCTGGGACAAGAGACCCAGTACTTC. Its protein is CASSLGMADLGQETQYF.

The chain has TRBV7-8 and TRBJ1-5; perhaps TRBD1 as D (5 bases). Germline CDR1 and CDR2: SGHVS and FQNEAQ. The CDR3 runs to 16 residues. V was trimmed by 4 bases and J by 0 bases, leaving 13 bases between them. CDR3 sequence reads: CASSWMGRGSNQPQHF. DNA for the CDR3: TGTGCCAGCAGCTGGATGGGGCGGGGTAGCAATCAGCCCCAGCATTTT.

The sample holds one count of this clone. The genes are TRBV19 and TRBJ2-7; tentative D call: TRBD2 (5 bases). Germline assignment: CDR1 LNHDA and CDR2 SQIVND (reference sequence). This CDR3 region has 11 residues. Trimming cost V 5 bases and J 5 bases, with 7 bases left between them. CDR3 in DNA: TGTGCCAGTAGTTTCGGGGACGAGCAGTACTTC. It yields the protein CASSFGDEQYF. Drawing the rest from reference TRBV19 and TRBJ2-7, the complete variable domain is DGGITQSPKYLFRKEGQNVTLSCEQNLNHDAMYWYRQDPGQGLRLIYYSQIVNDFQKGDIAEGYSVSREKKESFPLTVTSAQKNPTAFYLCASSFGDEQYFGPGTRLTVT.

The chain is built from TRBV25-1 and TRBJ2-2, with no clear D. The V gene lost 3 bases and the J gene lost 6 bases, with 11 bases spanning the gap. Germline CDR1 reads MGHDK; CDR2 reads SYGVNS. The CDR3 runs to 14 residues. The CDR3 nucleotides read TGTGCCAGCAGTGAGAGGACCGTATCCGGGGAGCTGTTTTTT. This translates into CASSERTVSGELFF.

The V and J genes are TRBV18 and TRBJ1-1; the D gene is possibly TRBD1 (5 bases). Germline CDR1 is KGHSH and CDR2 is LQKENI. Trimming took off 0 bases at V and 5 bases at J, with 10 bases between the two ends. This CDR3 comprises 14 residues. CDR3 DNA sequence: TGTGCCAGCTCACCACCCGGGGCGCGAACTGAAGCTTTCTTT. Amino acid sequence: CASSPPGARTEAFF. The entire variable domain, with the rest obtained from reference TRBV18 and TRBJ1-1, is as follows: NAGVMQNPRHLVRRRGQEARLRCSPMKGHSHVYWYRQLPEEGLKFMVYLQKENIIDESGMPKERFSAEFPKEGPSILRIQQVVRGDSAAYFCASSPPGARTEAFFGQGTRLTVV.

This rearrangement joins TRBV6-5 to TRBJ1-5, with 8 bases that match TRBD1. The CDR3 sequence is 14 residues long. The germline CDR1 and CDR2 sequences are MNHEY and SVGAGI. With V trimmed by 5 bases and J by 2 bases, 2 bases remained unmatched. The CDR3 region has the DNA TGTGCCAGCAGTCAGGGGGCTGGCAATCAGCCCCAGCATTTT. Its protein is CASSQGAGNQPQHF.

The chain is built from TRBV11-2 and TRBJ2-7; D perhaps matches TRBD1 (5 bases). The V end was cut by 5 bases, the J end by 1 base, with 9 bases between. CDR3 length: 13 amino acids. Per the germline V gene, CDR1 is SGHAT and CDR2 is FQNNGV. In nucleotides, the CDR3 is TGTGCCAGCAGCCCAGGGATTTCCTACGAGCAGTACTTC. Its protein product is CASSPGISYEQYF. The complete variable domain, with remaining parts taken from reference TRBV11-2 and TRBJ2-7, reads EAGVAQSPRYKIIEKRQSVAFWCNPISGHATLYWYQQILGQGPKLLIQFQNNGVVDDSQLPKDRFSAERLKGVDSTLKIQPAKLEDSAVYLCASSPGISYEQYFGPGTRLTVT.

The gene calls are TRBV27 and TRBJ2-1; maybe TRBD1 (6 bases). Deletions cut 5 bases from V and 4 bases from J, with 15 bases between. The germline V gene encodes CDR1 MNHEY and CDR2 SMNVEV (reference sequence). This CDR3 comprises 15 residues. This CDR3 reads CASSPAGQIYNEQFF. The DNA for the CDR3 is TGTGCCAGCAGTCCGGCCGGACAGATTTACAATGAGCAGTTCTTC.

The rearrangement links TRBV11-2 to TRBJ1-2, with TRBD1 matching over 8 bases. The germline CDR1 and CDR2 sequences are SGHAT and FQNNGV. This CDR3 spans 15 amino acids. Losses at the gene ends were 1 base for V and 4 bases for J; bases not matched to a gene: 5. CDR3: CASSLGRQGTYGYTF. CDR3 coding DNA: TGTGCCAGCAGCTTAGGGAGACAGGGGACCTATGGCTACACCTTC.

This chain connects TRBV19 to TRBJ1-1; a possible D gene is TRBD1 (6 bases). The V and J ends lost 5 bases and 8 bases respectively, with 9 bases between them. CDR1 and CDR2 (germline): LNHDA, SQIVND (reference sequence). The CDR3 consists of 11 residues. The CDR3 DNA follows: TGTGCCAGTAGTTTTGGGACAGAAGCTTTCTTT. Protein sequence: CASSFGTEAFF.

The chain recombines TRBV27 with TRBJ2-3; the D call may be TRBD1 or TRBD2 (6 bases each). Trimming removed 6 bases from V and 2 bases from J, with 21 bases in between. The CDR3 loop spans 17 amino acids. Germline CDR1 MNHEY, CDR2 SMNVEV (reference sequence). The CDR3 protein is CASRQPRTELATDTQYF. The CDR3 DNA follows: TGTGCCAGCAGACAACCACGGACAGAACTAGCCACAGATACGCAGTATTTT.

The V call is TRBV7-2, the J call TRBJ2-1, with 10 bases identical to TRBD2. CDR1 SGHTA and CDR2 FQGNSA come from the germline V gene. Trimming took 8 bases from V and 7 from J; bases not matched to a gene: 5. This CDR3 is built from 13 residues. CDR3 DNA: TGTGCCAGCCGGGCTAGCGGGAGTAATGAGCAGTTCTTC. Protein product: CASRASGSNEQFF.

The chain couples TRBV4-1 to TRBJ2-2, with D unclear. CDR3 length: 15 amino acids. Germline V gives CDR1 MGHRA, CDR2 YSYEKL. Trimming removed 1 base at V and 6 bases at J, with 12 bases between. CDR3 loop: CASSQVTGWAGELFF. The CDR3 coding sequence is TGCGCCAGCAGCCAAGTAACCGGGTGGGCCGGGGAGCTGTTTTTT.

The V and J genes are TRBV29-1 and TRBJ2-1; D ambiguous. V lost 4 bases, J lost 8 bases, and 12 bases lay in between. This CDR3 spans 12 amino acids. The germline gives CDR1 SQVTM, CDR2 ANQGSEA. The CDR3 sequence: CSVGNGLDEQFF. CDR3 in DNA: TGCAGCGTTGGGAATGGGTTGGATGAGCAGTTCTTC.

The gene calls are TRBV28 and TRBJ2-3, with TRBD2 identical over 10 bases. CDR3 length: 17 amino acids. V lost 5 bases to trimming and J lost 1 base; unmatched junction nucleotides: 9. Germline V gives CDR1 MDHEN, CDR2 SYDVKM. CDR3 loop: CASSQSGRGWGTDTQYF. The CDR3 DNA reads as TGTGCCAGCAGTCAGAGCGGGAGGGGTTGGGGCACAGATACGCAGTATTTT.

This sequence joins TRBV6-5 and TRBJ2-5; the D is unclear. CDR1 and CDR2 (germline): MNHEY, SVGAGI. The CDR3 totals 15 residues. V was pared by 5 bases and J by 0 bases, with 13 bases between. In DNA, the CDR3 is TGTGCCAGCAGTACCCTCCACAGCGACCAAGAGACCCAGTACTTC. Its protein is CASSTLHSDQETQYF.

A single count supports this clone. V usage is TRBV7-8 and J usage is TRBJ2-3; no definite D call. The CDR3 is made up of 15 amino acids. Deletions cut 3 bases from V and 0 bases from J, with 10 bases between. Germline V lookup: CDR1 SGHVS, CDR2 FQNEAQ. CDR3 DNA sequence: TGTGCCAGCAGCTTCAAAGGATTTAGCACAGATACGCAGTATTTT. Its protein is CASSFKGFSTDTQYF.

The V call is TRBV27, the J call TRBJ2-7, with 10 bases matching TRBD1. J lost 0 bases, V lost 3 bases, and 11 bases had no gene match. Germline-derived CDR1 and CDR2 are MNHEY and SMNVEV (reference sequence). CDR3 length equals 18 residues. CDR3 nucleotide sequence: TGTGCCAGCAGTTTGGGACAGGGGTTCCATTTAAGCTCCTACGAGCAGTACTTC. Amino acids: CASSLGQGFHLSSYEQYF.

The V call is TRBV19, the J call TRBJ2-1; 9 bases line up with TRBD2. In germline, CDR1 is LNHDA, CDR2 SQIVND (reference sequence). The CDR3 covers 15 residues. V was clipped by 5 bases and J by 2 bases; unmatched bases: 4. Here the CDR3 reads CASSVTSGPYNEQFF. CDR3 nucleotide sequence: TGTGCCAGTAGTGTGACTAGCGGCCCCTACAATGAGCAGTTCTTC.

The rearrangement uses TRBV7-9 and TRBJ2-3; 7 bases are shared with TRBD1. The CDR3 loop spans 15 amino acids. CDR1 is SEHNR and CDR2 is FQNEAQ in the germline V gene (reference sequence). After removal of 7 bases from V and 2 bases from J, the junction contained 9 bases not matched to a gene. The chain's CDR3 is CASTHPEGATDTQYF. In DNA, the CDR3 is TGTGCCAGCACCCATCCCGAGGGGGCCACAGATACGCAGTATTTT. Filled out from reference TRBV7-9 and TRBJ2-3, the complete variable domain reads DTGVSQNPRHKITKRGQNVTFRCDPISEHNRLYWYRQTLGQGPEFLTYFQNEAQLEKSRLLSDRFSAERPKGSFSTLEIQRTEQGDSAMYLCASTHPEGATDTQYFGPGTRLTVL.